This entry is about one T cell receptor beta chain. This record comes from a study of blood T cell repertoires in COVID-19. Turning to the study itself: The United States, Italy and Spain supplied acute and convalescent COVID-19 samples.

CDR3 length: 14 amino acids. Germline V lookup: CDR1 SGHNT, CDR2 YYREEE (reference sequence). Unmatched junction bases numbered 4, after V lost 4 bases and J lost 3 bases. Original processing methods: Scientists estimated how many nucleated cells there were by amplifying reference gene primers. The assay was immunoSEQ multiplex PCR, and TCRdb's table has in-frame clones only and misses some. D and trimming were read from the DNA, whereas the V and J calls and clone size are those reported in that table. The table has 45,000 to 65,000 clones, more than 80% seen once. The sequenced sample consisted of peripheral blood. This TCR came from a human donor in a cohort sampled during active COVID-19. This rearrangement joins TRBV5-4 to TRBJ2-3; 8 nucleotides agree with TRBD1. The CDR3 reads CASSRTGGTDTQYF. The CDR3 DNA reads TGTGCCAGCAGCCGTACAGGGGGAACAGATACGCAGTATTTT.